The sequence of this T cell receptor beta chain was determined in a study of T cells after yellow fever vaccination. Study summary: Preparing low-cell-number fractions relied on SMART-Seq v4 Ultra Low Input. General observations from the study: Post-booster reappearance was seen for most primary-vaccination clones (around 97% CD4, around 91% CD8). A weaker secondary response peaked on day 5, the primary on day 15.

Losses at the gene ends were 5 bases for V and 9 bases for J; bases not matched to a gene: 7. Germline V gene lookup returns CDR1 SGHVS and CDR2 FNYEAQ. CDR3 length: 13 residues. About this clonotype: Its specificity is unknown.

5'RACE template switching generated TCR cDNA, adding a universal primer site and UMIs. From the 5' RACE reads, TCRdb called clonotypes with MiXCR, one entry per CDR3 protein. Among some 320,000 distinct CDR3 sequences, around 10% were seen once, and the ten largest hold 2.5% to 4%. The input for sequencing was CD4+ T cells sorted from PBMCs, taken 45 days after the yellow fever booster vaccination. The source of this sequence is a man younger than 35 who received the YFV17D yellow fever vaccine. V is TRBV7-6 and J is TRBJ2-1, with 7 bases aligning to TRBD1. CDR3 sequence: CASSRDPGGEQFF. The CDR3 bases are TGTGCCAGCAGCAGAGACCCAGGGGGTGAGCAGTTCTTC.